This TCR beta chain was recovered during a study of OX40 agonist ivuxolimab in advanced cancers. Study context: Recorded diagnoses for dose-escalation patients were hepatocellular carcinoma, melanoma, renal cell or head and neck cancer.

V was clipped by 3 bases and J by 4 bases, with 6 bases between them. Germline loops: CDR1 MDHEN, CDR2 SYDVKM. The CDR3 loop spans 12 amino acids. In regard to this clone: Antigen: not known.

The table came from immunoSEQ multiplex PCR; TCRdb's copy has only in-frame clones and leaves some out. The sample yields over 50,000 clones, approximately 86% seen once. Study outcomes and limitations: CD8+ T cells showed, on average, more clonal expansion than CD4+ cells.

Samples of blood were obtained at baseline, on cycle 4 day 1, and on cycle 7 day 1. The sample consisted of CD4+ or CD8+ T cells sorted from blood, taken in a trial of the OX40 agonist ivuxolimab. This sequence joins TRBV28 and TRBJ1-2; D is unclear. The clonotype originates from an adult with an advanced solid tumor such as melanoma, head and neck, liver or kidney cancer. The CDR3 loop reads CASSLTSYGYTF. The CDR3 DNA sequence: TGTGCCAGCAGTTTGACCTCCTATGGCTACACCTTC.